These 4 T cell receptor beta chains share one sample of origin, sequenced in a study of cytomegalovirus exposure and HLA in healthy donors. 60 Vbeta and 13 Jbeta primers were used in PCR. Sequenced by immunoSEQ multiplex PCR; TCRdb stores in-frame clones only, minus some. The sample lists about 110,000 clones, just under 75% occurring once. The specimen was PBMCs. These receptor sequences come from a man aged 50 or older in good health and CMV-seropositive.

This clone was seen a handful of times. V usage is TRBV5-1 and J usage is TRBJ2-2; D not certain. CDR1 is SGHRS, CDR2 YFSETQ, per germline. Trimming removed 0 bases from V and 4 bases from J, with 10 bases in between. The length of the CDR3 is 15 residues. CDR3 nucleotide sequence: TGCGCCAGCAGCTTGGCCCCGGGTACCACCGGGGAGCTGTTTTTT. It yields the protein CASSLAPGTTGELFF.

In this sample, this clone turned up many times. This chain uses TRBV6-6 with TRBJ1-5; tentatively, D is TRBD1 (5 bases). This CDR3 spans 14 amino acids. The germline gives CDR1 MNHNY, CDR2 SVGAGI (reference sequence). The V end was cut by 6 bases, the J end by 2 bases, with 11 bases between. The CDR3 region is CASSRDSRNQPQHF. CDR3 nucleotides: TGTGCCAGCAGCCGTGACAGCCGCAATCAGCCCCAGCATTTT.

The chain couples TRBV5-4 to TRBJ1-5; TRBD1 might be the D (6 bases). V was clipped by 2 bases and J by 4 bases, with 10 bases between them. CDR3 size: 14 residues. Per the germline V gene, CDR1 is SGHNT and CDR2 is YYREEE (reference sequence). CDR3 protein: CASSLQGWNQPQHF. CDR3 bases: TGTGCCAGCAGCTTACAGGGATGGAATCAGCCCCAGCATTTT.

This chain uses TRBV27 with TRBJ2-1, with 14 bases aligning to TRBD2. With 5 bases clipped from V and 2 bases from J, the junction kept 2 bases outside the gene matches. The CDR3 consists of 16 residues. In germline, CDR1 is MNHEY, CDR2 SMNVEV (reference sequence). CDR3 loop: CASSPTSGRAYNEQFF. CDR3 coding DNA: TGTGCCAGCAGTCCGACTAGCGGGAGGGCCTACAATGAGCAGTTCTTC.